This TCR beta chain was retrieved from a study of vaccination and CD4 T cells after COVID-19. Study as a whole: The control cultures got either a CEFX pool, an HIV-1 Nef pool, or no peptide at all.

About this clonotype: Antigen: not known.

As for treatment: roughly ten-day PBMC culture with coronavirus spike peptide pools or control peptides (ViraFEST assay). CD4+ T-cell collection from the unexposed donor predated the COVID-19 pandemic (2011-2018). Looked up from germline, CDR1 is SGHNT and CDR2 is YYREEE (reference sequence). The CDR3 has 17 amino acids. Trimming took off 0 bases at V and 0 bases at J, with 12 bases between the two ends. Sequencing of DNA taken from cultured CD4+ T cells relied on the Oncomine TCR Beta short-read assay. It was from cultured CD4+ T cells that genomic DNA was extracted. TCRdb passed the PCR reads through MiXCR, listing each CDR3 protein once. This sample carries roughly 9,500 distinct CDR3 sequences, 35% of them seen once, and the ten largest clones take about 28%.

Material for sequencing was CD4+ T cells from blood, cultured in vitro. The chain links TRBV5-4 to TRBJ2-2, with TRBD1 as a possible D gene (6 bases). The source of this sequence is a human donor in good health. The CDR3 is CASSLASGTPNTGELFF. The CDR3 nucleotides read TGTGCCAGCAGCTTGGCCTCCGGGACACCGAACACCGGGGAGCTGTTTTTT.